The source of this TCR beta chain is a study of shared clonotypes between healthy human individuals. Study results and caveats: Shared across a few donors were around 5% of the naive CD4 clonotypes.

The donors, healthy adults who were HIV-negative, had experienced no recent acute infections or vaccinations. Concerning this clone itself: What it binds is unknown.

In germline, CDR1 is SGDLS, CDR2 YYNGEE. Trimming removed 2 bases from V and 9 bases from J; junction bases left unmatched: 19. The CDR3 runs to 18 residues. Every subset's genomic DNA went evenly onto several immunoSEQ plates. Using immunoSEQ multiplex PCR, the repertoire was profiled, and TCRdb retains in-frame clones only, with some absent. The sample yields about 2.3 million clones, 92% seen once. The material sequenced was naive CD4+ T cells from PBMCs. The subset denotes: CD45RA+ positively selected. This receptor was taken from a young man in good health. Some clones in this sample may be carry-over from other donors' samples. The V and J genes are TRBV9 and TRBJ2-1; 8 nucleotides line up with TRBD2. The CDR3 spells CASSVGAGLSGSMSEQFF. CDR3 bases: TGTGCCAGCAGCGTTGGAGCGGGACTAAGCGGGAGTATGAGTGAGCAGTTCTTC.